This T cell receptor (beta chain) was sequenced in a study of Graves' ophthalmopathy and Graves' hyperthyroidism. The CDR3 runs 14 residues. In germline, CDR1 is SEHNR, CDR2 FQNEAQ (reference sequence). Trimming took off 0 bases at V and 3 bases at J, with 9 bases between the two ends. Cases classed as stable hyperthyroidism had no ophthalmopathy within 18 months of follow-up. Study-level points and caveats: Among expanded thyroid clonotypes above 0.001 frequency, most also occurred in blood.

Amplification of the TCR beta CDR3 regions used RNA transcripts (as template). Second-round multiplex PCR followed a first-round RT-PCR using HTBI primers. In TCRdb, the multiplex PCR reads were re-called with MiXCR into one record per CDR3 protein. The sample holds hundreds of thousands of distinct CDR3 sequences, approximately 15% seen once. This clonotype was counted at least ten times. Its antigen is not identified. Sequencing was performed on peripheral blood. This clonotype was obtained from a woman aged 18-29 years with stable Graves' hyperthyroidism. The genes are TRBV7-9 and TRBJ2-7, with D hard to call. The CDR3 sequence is CASSLAAAYYEQYF. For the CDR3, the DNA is TGTGCCAGCAGCTTAGCGGCCGCTTACTACGAGCAGTACTTC.